These T cell receptor beta chains were read from a single sample in a study of blood T cell repertoires in COVID-19. TCRdb's table, derived via immunoSEQ multiplex PCR, lists solely in-frame clones and lacks some. The data hold 100,000 to 150,000 clones, with 78% observed a single time. The sequencing input was peripheral blood. Source of these receptors: a man between 70 and 80 years old with acute or convalescent COVID-19. The CDR3 runs from the conserved cysteine through the conserved F or W. The D gene is left open where the match is weak. Clone size is not always given. Where it is, it says once, few, many or a class for expanded clones.

v_call: TRBV2; cdr3_length: 15; j_call: TRBJ2-3; d_call: TRBD2; clone_size: NA; cdr3_aa: CASSGPSGGTDTQYF; cdr3_nt: TGTGCCAGCAGTGGTCCTAGCGGGGGCACAGATACGCAGTATTTT
v_call: TRBV10-3; cdr3_length: 14; j_call: TRBJ2-7; d_call: TRBD1; clone_size: NA; cdr3_aa: CAISKRQGTYEQYF; cdr3_nt: TGTGCCATCAGCAAGAGACAGGGGACCTACGAGCAGTACTTC
v_call: TRBV15; cdr3_length: 13; j_call: TRBJ2-7; d_call: TRBD1; clone_size: NA; cdr3_aa: CATGTGQTYEQYF; cdr3_nt: TGTGCCACCGGGACAGGCCAAACCTACGAGCAGTACTTC
v_call: TRBV2; cdr3_length: 17; j_call: TRBJ2-6; d_call: TRBD2; clone_size: NA; cdr3_aa: CASNRLAGASGANVLTF; cdr3_nt: TGTGCCAGCAATAGGCTAGCGGGGGCGTCTGGGGCCAACGTCCTGACTTTC
v_call: TRBV5-1; cdr3_length: 14; j_call: TRBJ2-7; d_call: TRBD1; clone_size: NA; cdr3_aa: CASSLGQGFHEQYF; cdr3_nt: TGCGCCAGCAGCTTGGGACAGGGTTTCCACGAGCAGTACTTC
v_call: TRBV4-3; cdr3_length: 16; j_call: TRBJ1-2; d_call: NA; clone_size: few; cdr3_aa: CASSQGRQATIYGYTF; cdr3_nt: TGCGCCAGCAGCCAAGGTCGACAGGCGACCATCTATGGCTACACCTTC
v_call: TRBV9; cdr3_length: 16; j_call: TRBJ2-2; d_call: TRBD1; clone_size: NA; cdr3_aa: CASSHKTGGAPGELFF; cdr3_nt: TGTGCCAGCAGTCACAAGACAGGGGGCGCCCCCGGGGAGCTGTTTTTT
v_call: TRBV5-6; cdr3_length: 13; j_call: TRBJ2-7; d_call: TRBD1; clone_size: NA; cdr3_aa: CASSLTDRDEQYF; cdr3_nt: TGTGCCAGCAGCTTGACGGACAGGGACGAGCAGTACTTC
v_call: TRBV5-1; cdr3_length: 14; j_call: TRBJ2-3; d_call: TRBD2; clone_size: NA; cdr3_aa: CASTGLAGVDTQYF; cdr3_nt: TGCGCCAGCACCGGACTAGCGGGGGTAGATACGCAGTATTTT
v_call: TRBV27; cdr3_length: 13; j_call: TRBJ1-2; d_call: TRBD1; clone_size: NA; cdr3_aa: CASSKGASYGYTF; cdr3_nt: TGTGCCAGCAGCAAGGGGGCGAGCTATGGCTACACCTTC
v_call: TRBV28; cdr3_length: 14; j_call: TRBJ1-1; d_call: TRBD1; clone_size: NA; cdr3_aa: CASSPTGTVGEAFF; cdr3_nt: TGTGCCAGCAGTCCGACAGGGACGGTTGGGGAAGCTTTCTTT
v_call: TRBV4-1; cdr3_length: 15; j_call: TRBJ1-2; d_call: TRBD1; clone_size: few; cdr3_aa: CASSQPPTGHYGYTF; cdr3_nt: TGCGCCAGCAGCCAACCCCCGACAGGGCACTATGGCTACACCTTC
v_call: TRBV28; cdr3_length: 14; j_call: TRBJ2-2; d_call: NA; clone_size: NA; cdr3_aa: CASSTVGLTGELFF; cdr3_nt: TGTGCCAGCAGTACCGTTGGGCTCACCGGGGAGCTGTTTTTT
v_call: TRBV6-5; cdr3_length: 14; j_call: TRBJ1-1; d_call: NA; clone_size: once; cdr3_aa: CASSKLSGALGAFF; cdr3_nt: TGTGCCAGCAGTAAGCTATCAGGGGCCCTGGGAGCTTTCTTT
v_call: TRBV5-1; cdr3_length: 18; j_call: TRBJ1-1; d_call: TRBD1; clone_size: NA; cdr3_aa: CASSPAGTGDLMNTEAFF; cdr3_nt: TGCGCCAGCAGCCCCGCCGGGACAGGAGACCTCATGAACACTGAAGCTTTCTTT
v_call: TRBV5-1; cdr3_length: 15; j_call: TRBJ1-1; d_call: TRBD1; clone_size: NA; cdr3_aa: CASSLVTGANTEAFF; cdr3_nt: TGCGCCAGCAGCTTGGTAACAGGGGCGAACACTGAAGCTTTCTTT
v_call: TRBV6-2/TRBV6-3; cdr3_length: 19; j_call: TRBJ2-5; d_call: TRBD1; clone_size: NA; cdr3_aa: CASSYSRARQGEGQETQYF; cdr3_nt: TGTGCCAGCAGTTACTCGCGAGCTCGACAGGGAGAGGGGCAAGAGACCCAGTACTTC
v_call: TRBV11-2; cdr3_length: 16; j_call: TRBJ2-1; d_call: NA; clone_size: NA; cdr3_aa: CASSFHFLGAGNEQFF; cdr3_nt: TGTGCCAGCAGCTTTCACTTTCTTGGGGCCGGGAATGAGCAGTTCTTC
v_call: TRBV6-2/TRBV6-3; cdr3_length: 15; j_call: TRBJ2-7; d_call: TRBD2; clone_size: NA; cdr3_aa: CASSSRLAGGYEQYF; cdr3_nt: TGTGCCAGCAGTTCCAGACTAGCGGGGGGCTACGAGCAGTACTTC
v_call: TRBV4-1; cdr3_length: 16; j_call: TRBJ2-2; d_call: NA; clone_size: NA; cdr3_aa: CASSPPQGEPTGELFF; cdr3_nt: TGCGCCAGCAGCCCGCCCCAAGGAGAGCCCACCGGGGAGCTGTTTTTT
v_call: TRBV29-1; cdr3_length: 12; j_call: TRBJ2-1; d_call: NA; clone_size: NA; cdr3_aa: CSVRKGVNEQFF; cdr3_nt: TGCAGCGTTAGGAAGGGGGTAAATGAGCAGTTCTTC
v_call: TRBV7-8; cdr3_length: 17; j_call: TRBJ1-2; d_call: NA; clone_size: NA; cdr3_aa: CASSLAQLGGDDYGYTF; cdr3_nt: TGTGCCAGCAGCTTAGCGCAGCTAGGAGGGGACGACTATGGCTACACCTTC
v_call: TRBV6-2/TRBV6-3; cdr3_length: 16; j_call: TRBJ1-2; d_call: NA; clone_size: NA; cdr3_aa: CASSYPPGQPNYGYTF; cdr3_nt: TGTGCCAGCAGTTACCCGCCGGGACAACCCAACTATGGCTACACCTTC
v_call: TRBV7-2; cdr3_length: 14; j_call: TRBJ2-5; d_call: NA; clone_size: NA; cdr3_aa: CASRQMTVQETQYF; cdr3_nt: TGTGCCAGCAGACAGATGACAGTCCAAGAGACCCAGTACTTC
v_call: TRBV3-1/TRBV3-2; cdr3_length: 14; j_call: TRBJ2-7; d_call: TRBD2; clone_size: NA; cdr3_aa: CASSQGTSLDEQYF; cdr3_nt: TGTGCCAGCAGCCAGGGGACTAGCCTCGACGAGCAGTACTTC
v_call: TRBV6-5; cdr3_length: 16; j_call: TRBJ1-4; d_call: TRBD1; clone_size: NA; cdr3_aa: CASSSGQVATNEKLFF; cdr3_nt: TGTGCCAGCAGTTCTGGACAGGTCGCAACTAATGAAAAACTGTTTTTT
v_call: TRBV23-1; cdr3_length: 14; j_call: TRBJ1-1; d_call: NA; clone_size: NA; cdr3_aa: CASYQRGKETEAFF; cdr3_nt: TGCGCCAGCTATCAAAGGGGGAAGGAGACTGAAGCTTTCTTT
v_call: TRBV7-2; cdr3_length: 15; j_call: TRBJ1-2; d_call: TRBD1; clone_size: NA; cdr3_aa: CASSQRRDRGYGYTF; cdr3_nt: TGTGCCAGCAGCCAACGCCGGGACAGGGGCTATGGCTACACCTTC
v_call: TRBV5-6; cdr3_length: 12; j_call: TRBJ1-2; d_call: TRBD1; clone_size: once; cdr3_aa: CASSLARGFDTF; cdr3_nt: TGTGCCAGCAGCTTGGCCAGGGGGTTTGACACCTTC
v_call: TRBV7-3; cdr3_length: 13; j_call: TRBJ1-2; d_call: TRBD1; clone_size: NA; cdr3_aa: CASSLQGARGYTF; cdr3_nt: TGTGCCAGCAGCTTGCAGGGGGCGCGTGGCTACACCTTC
v_call: TRBV5-1; cdr3_length: 14; j_call: TRBJ1-5; d_call: NA; clone_size: NA; cdr3_aa: CASSLGTGSQPQHF; cdr3_nt: TGCGCCAGCAGCTTGGGGACTGGGAGTCAGCCCCAGCATTTT
v_call: TRBV5-1; cdr3_length: 15; j_call: TRBJ1-2; d_call: NA; clone_size: NA; cdr3_aa: CASSLDHRSSDGYTF; cdr3_nt: TGCGCCAGCAGCTTGGATCACAGGTCGTCGGATGGCTACACCTTC
v_call: TRBV11-3; cdr3_length: 16; j_call: TRBJ1-4; d_call: TRBD1; clone_size: NA; cdr3_aa: CASSHGTGRINEKLFF; cdr3_nt: TGTGCCAGCAGCCACGGGACAGGAAGAATTAATGAAAAACTGTTTTTT
v_call: TRBV5-1; cdr3_length: 13; j_call: TRBJ1-4; d_call: NA; clone_size: few; cdr3_aa: CASSGGSGEKLFF; cdr3_nt: TGCGCCAGCAGCGGGGGGAGTGGTGAAAAACTGTTTTTT
v_call: TRBV19; cdr3_length: 15; j_call: TRBJ2-3; d_call: NA; clone_size: NA; cdr3_aa: CASSIVGGPTDTQYF; cdr3_nt: TGTGCCAGTAGTATAGTAGGCGGGCCCACAGATACGCAGTATTTT
v_call: TRBV2; cdr3_length: 16; j_call: TRBJ1-1; d_call: NA; clone_size: few; cdr3_aa: CASSSRGGRTNTEAFF; cdr3_nt: TGTGCCAGCAGCAGTAGGGGGGGACGGACAAACACTGAAGCTTTCTTT
v_call: TRBV3-1/TRBV3-2; cdr3_length: 18; j_call: TRBJ2-1; d_call: NA; clone_size: NA; cdr3_aa: CASLPAGASTTGYNEQFF; cdr3_nt: TGTGCCAGCCTACCGGCGGGGGCCTCTACCACGGGTTACAATGAGCAGTTCTTC
v_call: TRBV5-1; cdr3_length: 14; j_call: TRBJ2-3; d_call: TRBD2; clone_size: NA; cdr3_aa: CASSPGLGSPKGYF; cdr3_nt: TGCGCCAGCAGCCCGGGACTAGGGAGTCCAAAGGGGTATTTT
v_call: TRBV2; cdr3_length: 15; j_call: TRBJ1-2; d_call: NA; clone_size: NA; cdr3_aa: CASSVKTEPFYGYTF; cdr3_nt: TGTGCCAGCAGTGTCAAGACAGAACCATTCTATGGCTACACCTTC
v_call: TRBV15; cdr3_length: 15; j_call: TRBJ1-5; d_call: NA; clone_size: NA; cdr3_aa: CATSRDKGRNQPQHF; cdr3_nt: TGTGCCACCAGCAGAGATAAGGGGCGAAATCAGCCCCAGCATTTT
v_call: TRBV25-1; cdr3_length: 14; j_call: TRBJ2-5; d_call: TRBD1; clone_size: few; cdr3_aa: CASSGRDSQETQYF; cdr3_nt: TGTGCCAGCAGTGGACGGGACAGTCAAGAGACCCAGTACTTC
v_call: TRBV19; cdr3_length: 16; j_call: TRBJ1-4; d_call: NA; clone_size: NA; cdr3_aa: CASSPRLRAVDEKLFF; cdr3_nt: TGTGCCAGTAGTCCCCGTCTCAGGGCAGTCGATGAAAAACTGTTTTTT
v_call: TRBV9; cdr3_length: 13; j_call: TRBJ2-7; d_call: NA; clone_size: once; cdr3_aa: CASSAGNSYEQYF; cdr3_nt: TGTGCCAGCAGCGCAGGGAATTCCTACGAGCAGTACTTC
v_call: TRBV5-1; cdr3_length: 15; j_call: TRBJ2-7; d_call: TRBD2; clone_size: NA; cdr3_aa: CASSLEAGGTYEQYF; cdr3_nt: TGCGCCAGCAGCTTGGAAGCGGGGGGGACCTACGAGCAGTACTTC
v_call: TRBV5-1; cdr3_length: 14; j_call: TRBJ1-2; d_call: NA; clone_size: NA; cdr3_aa: CASSDTGAVLGYTF; cdr3_nt: TGCGCCAGCAGCGATACAGGAGCTGTCTTGGGCTACACCTTC
v_call: TRBV19; cdr3_length: 15; j_call: TRBJ1-5; d_call: TRBD1; clone_size: NA; cdr3_aa: CASNMGQGLNQPQHF; cdr3_nt: TGTGCCAGTAACATGGGACAGGGACTGAATCAGCCCCAGCATTTT
v_call: TRBV6-5; cdr3_length: 15; j_call: TRBJ2-7; d_call: TRBD1; clone_size: NA; cdr3_aa: CASRKQGRARDEQYF; cdr3_nt: TGTGCCAGCAGGAAACAGGGGCGTGCTAGGGACGAGCAGTACTTC
v_call: TRBV5-5; cdr3_length: 14; j_call: TRBJ1-2; d_call: NA; clone_size: NA; cdr3_aa: CASSSAGMDYGYTF; cdr3_nt: TGTGCCAGCAGCTCCGCAGGGATGGACTATGGCTACACCTTC
v_call: TRBV7-2; cdr3_length: 13; j_call: TRBJ2-4; d_call: NA; clone_size: NA; cdr3_aa: CASSGRGRDIQYF; cdr3_nt: TGTGCCAGCAGCGGCAGGGGCAGAGACATTCAGTACTTC
v_call: TRBV19; cdr3_length: 14; j_call: TRBJ1-1; d_call: TRBD1; clone_size: NA; cdr3_aa: CASSGTGAAGTAFF; cdr3_nt: TGTGCCAGTAGCGGGACAGGGGCCGCGGGGACAGCTTTCTTT
v_call: TRBV19; cdr3_length: 13; j_call: TRBJ2-7; d_call: NA; clone_size: NA; cdr3_aa: CASSSGTPYEQYF; cdr3_nt: TGTGCCAGTAGTTCCGGGACACCTTACGAGCAGTACTTC
v_call: TRBV5-1; cdr3_length: 17; j_call: TRBJ2-1; d_call: TRBD2; clone_size: NA; cdr3_aa: CASSKSTAGGLVNEQFF; cdr3_nt: TGCGCCAGCAGCAAAAGCACCGCGGGGGGGCTCGTCAATGAGCAGTTCTTC
v_call: TRBV7-2; cdr3_length: 17; j_call: TRBJ2-1; d_call: TRBD2; clone_size: NA; cdr3_aa: CASSSRGGGGGANEQFF; cdr3_nt: TGTGCCAGCAGCTCCCGAGGTGGCGGCGGGGGGGCCAATGAGCAGTTCTTC
v_call: TRBV19; cdr3_length: 13; j_call: TRBJ1-6; d_call: NA; clone_size: NA; cdr3_aa: CASQTSYNSPLHF; cdr3_nt: TGTGCCAGCCAGACATCCTATAATTCACCCCTCCACTTT
v_call: TRBV7-2; cdr3_length: 14; j_call: TRBJ2-1; d_call: NA; clone_size: NA; cdr3_aa: CASSLDQYLNEQFF; cdr3_nt: TGTGCCAGCAGCTTAGATCAGTACCTCAATGAGCAGTTCTTC